This is a list of T cell receptor beta chains from one sample in a study of cytomegalovirus exposure and HLA in healthy donors. Produced via immunoSEQ multiplex PCR; TCRdb's table is partial and in-frame only. The table has 130,000 or so clones, roughly 81% seen once. Sample: PBMCs. The receptors come from a female donor in good health and CMV-seronegative. Both conserved end residues are trimmed from each CDR3. Each record gives: CDR3 protein, CDR3 length, J gene, V gene.

ASSLTDRGPYEQY | 13 | TRBJ2-7 | TRBV7-8
ASSIVGFASGSSPLH | 15 | TRBJ1-6 | TRBV19
AILGQGLDNEQF | 12 | TRBJ2-1 | TRBV10-3
ASSQEGTGGYQPQH | 14 | TRBJ1-5 | TRBV4-1
ASSLALRDTQY | 11 | TRBJ2-3 | TRBV7-2
ASSTQGRMNTEAF | 13 | TRBJ1-1 | TRBV7-2
ASSVAEEQPQH | 11 | TRBJ1-5 | TRBV9
ASSAPNGDEQF | 11 | TRBJ2-1 | TRBV9
ASRESRTVRTEAF | 13 | TRBJ1-1 | TRBV6-1
ASSSPRMGLQNTEAF | 15 | TRBJ1-1 | TRBV19
ASSPQGTGGYT | 11 | TRBJ1-2 | TRBV5-1
ASGLMEGATEAF | 12 | TRBJ1-1 | TRBV12-5
ASSSGGGGTGEQY | 13 | TRBJ2-7 | TRBV10-2
ASSPQTPHQETQY | 13 | TRBJ2-5 | TRBV7-7
ASSPAWDSYGYT | 12 | TRBJ1-2 | TRBV7-3
ASSFRANYGYT | 11 | TRBJ1-2 | TRBV7-8
ASSLSLSGANVLT | 13 | TRBJ2-6 | TRBV7-8
ASSSDRVTTEAF | 12 | TRBJ1-1 | TRBV5-4
ASSLGTGGAKNIQY | 14 | TRBJ2-4 | TRBV7-6
ASSSGYSGNTIY | 12 | TRBJ1-3 | TRBV5-6
ASRRRARGSYEQY | 13 | TRBJ2-7 | TRBV2
ASSLVRGANEKLF | 13 | TRBJ1-4 | TRBV7-8
ASSVAVNQPQH | 11 | TRBJ1-5 | TRBV2
ASSPTDRETYEQY | 13 | TRBJ2-7 | TRBV19
AIRPTGNDAYEQY | 13 | TRBJ2-7 | TRBV10-3
ATSRDQGSRTLNTEAF | 16 | TRBJ1-1 | TRBV15
ASSYIGAAHEQF | 12 | TRBJ2-1 | TRBV27
ASSVLPTQVYEQY | 13 | TRBJ2-7 | TRBV6-1
ASSDPGPNGGETQY | 14 | TRBJ2-5 | TRBV25-1
ASSEGANEKLF | 11 | TRBJ1-4 | TRBV10-1
ASSIEIRGSYGYT | 13 | TRBJ1-2 | TRBV19
ASSLGQDYT | 9 | TRBJ1-2 | TRBV7-2
AWSVQGWSTEAF | 12 | TRBJ1-1 | TRBV30
ATAGTSGSTDTQY | 13 | TRBJ2-3 | TRBV6-4
ASSLKGSPWTPSGEQY | 16 | TRBJ2-7 | TRBV4-2
ASSPVGGNTEAF | 12 | TRBJ1-1 | TRBV25-1
ASSLELRDEQF | 11 | TRBJ2-1 | TRBV5-4
ASSLETGYQNEKLF | 14 | TRBJ1-4 | TRBV5-1
ASSLSQNSEKLF | 12 | TRBJ1-4 | TRBV7-7
ASNPTPVSNQPQH | 13 | TRBJ1-5 | TRBV19
ASRSGSGETQY | 11 | TRBJ2-5 | TRBV11-3
AWSRDIYEQF | 10 | TRBJ2-1 | TRBV30
ASSFFTLAGGHNEQF | 15 | TRBJ2-1 | TRBV5-6
ASSLLQGLEFYEQY | 14 | TRBJ2-7 | TRBV28
ASSDAGLDTEAF | 12 | TRBJ1-1 | TRBV6-1
ASSADSGGADTQY | 13 | TRBJ2-3 | TRBV7-9
ASGWGEYEQF | 10 | TRBJ2-1 | TRBV12-5
ASSTTGTGYEQY | 12 | TRBJ2-7 | TRBV7-9